The rows below give T cell receptor beta chains drawn from one sample of a study of blood T cells in healthy people across ages. TCRdb fed the 5' RACE reads into MiXCR, producing one record per CDR3 protein. In the table there are under 2 million distinct CDR3 sequences, 30% to 35% of which are singletons. The material sequenced was blood. These receptors were taken from a woman aged 25 to 45 in good health. CDR3s include the opening cysteine and the closing phenylalanine or tryptophan. A D gene is named only where the DNA matches it firmly. A clone size is listed for some rows: how often the clone was seen (once, few, many), or a class if it is expanded.

V gene: TRBV7-9
D gene: TRBD1
J gene: TRBJ1-2
clone size: -
CDR3 protein: CANSRGQGNFAEYGYTF
CDR3 DNA: TGTGCCAACAGCCGGGGACAGGGGAACTTTGCGGAGTATGGCTACACCTTC

V gene: TRBV7-3
D gene: TRBD2
J gene: TRBJ2-7
clone size: -
CDR3 protein: CASSSAASGDYEQYF
CDR3 DNA: TGTGCCAGCAGCTCAGCCGCTAGCGGGGATTACGAGCAGTACTTC

V gene: TRBV20-1
D gene: -
J gene: TRBJ2-7
clone size: many
CDR3 protein: CSAKGYEQYF
CDR3 DNA: TGCAGTGCAAAAGGATACGAGCAGTACTTC

V gene: TRBV12-3/TRBV12-4
D gene: -
J gene: TRBJ1-5
clone size: -
CDR3 protein: CASTIDGVGRPQHF
CDR3 DNA: TGTGCCAGCACTATAGACGGGGTTGGTCGGCCCCAGCATTTT

V gene: TRBV29-1
D gene: TRBD1
J gene: TRBJ2-5
clone size: many
CDR3 protein: CSVESQGAGETQYF
CDR3 DNA: TGCAGCGTTGAGTCACAGGGGGCGGGGGAGACCCAGTACTTC

V gene: TRBV12-3/TRBV12-4
D gene: -
J gene: TRBJ2-2
clone size: -
CDR3 protein: CTTMAGLNTGELFF
CDR3 DNA: TGTACCACTATGGCGGGACTGAACACCGGGGAGCTGTTTTTT

V gene: TRBV4-2
D gene: -
J gene: TRBJ2-3
clone size: few
CDR3 protein: CASSQEEGYTDTQYF
CDR3 DNA: TGTGCCAGCAGCCAAGAGGAAGGCTACACAGATACGCAGTATTTT

V gene: TRBV10-3
D gene: -
J gene: TRBJ2-7
clone size: few
CDR3 protein: CAASQGTTAYEQYF
CDR3 DNA: TGTGCCGCGTCCCAGGGGACTACAGCCTACGAGCAGTACTTC

V gene: TRBV12-3/TRBV12-4
D gene: -
J gene: TRBJ1-1
clone size: few
CDR3 protein: CASSLTATGNTEAFF
CDR3 DNA: TGTGCCAGCAGTTTGACCGCGACTGGGAACACTGAAGCTTTCTTT

V gene: TRBV5-1
D gene: -
J gene: TRBJ2-5
clone size: -
CDR3 protein: CASSLGQGPSQYF
CDR3 DNA: TGCGCCAGCAGCTTGGGGCAGGGGCCCTCCCAGTACTTC

V gene: TRBV15
D gene: -
J gene: TRBJ2-7
clone size: few
CDR3 protein: CATSSRPGRVTYEQYF
CDR3 DNA: TGTGCCACCAGCAGTCGCCCGGGCAGGGTGACCTACGAGCAGTACTTC

V gene: TRBV6-5
D gene: TRBD1
J gene: TRBJ2-2
clone size: -
CDR3 protein: CAVRDRSNTGELFF
CDR3 DNA: TGTGCCGTCCGGGACAGAAGCAACACCGGGGAGCTGTTTTTT

V gene: TRBV5-1
D gene: TRBD2
J gene: TRBJ2-1
clone size: -
CDR3 protein: CASSLEVGLYDNEQFF
CDR3 DNA: TGCGCCAGCAGCTTGGAGGTGGGACTATATGACAATGAGCAGTTCTTC

V gene: TRBV3-1
D gene: TRBD1
J gene: TRBJ2-1
clone size: -
CDR3 protein: CASSTRPGGATSNEQFF
CDR3 DNA: TGTGCCAGCAGCACAAGACCAGGGGGCGCGACGTCCAATGAGCAGTTCTTC